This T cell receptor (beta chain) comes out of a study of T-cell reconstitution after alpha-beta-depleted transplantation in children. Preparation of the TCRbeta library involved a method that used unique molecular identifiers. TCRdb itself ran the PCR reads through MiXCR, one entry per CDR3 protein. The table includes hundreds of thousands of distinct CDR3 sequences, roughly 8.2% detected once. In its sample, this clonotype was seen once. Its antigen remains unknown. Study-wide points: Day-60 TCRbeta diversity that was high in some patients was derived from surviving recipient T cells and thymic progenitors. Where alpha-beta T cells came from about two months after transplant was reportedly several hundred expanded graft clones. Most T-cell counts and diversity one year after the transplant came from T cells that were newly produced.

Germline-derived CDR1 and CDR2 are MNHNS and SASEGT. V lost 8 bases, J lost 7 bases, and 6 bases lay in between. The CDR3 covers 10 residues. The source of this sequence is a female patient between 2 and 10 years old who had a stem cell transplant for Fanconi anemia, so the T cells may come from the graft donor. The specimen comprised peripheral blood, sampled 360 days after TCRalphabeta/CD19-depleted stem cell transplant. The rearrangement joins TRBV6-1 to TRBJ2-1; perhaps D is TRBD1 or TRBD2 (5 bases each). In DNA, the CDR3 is TGTGCCAGCTGGGGGAATGAGCAGTTCTTC. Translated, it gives CASWGNEQFF.